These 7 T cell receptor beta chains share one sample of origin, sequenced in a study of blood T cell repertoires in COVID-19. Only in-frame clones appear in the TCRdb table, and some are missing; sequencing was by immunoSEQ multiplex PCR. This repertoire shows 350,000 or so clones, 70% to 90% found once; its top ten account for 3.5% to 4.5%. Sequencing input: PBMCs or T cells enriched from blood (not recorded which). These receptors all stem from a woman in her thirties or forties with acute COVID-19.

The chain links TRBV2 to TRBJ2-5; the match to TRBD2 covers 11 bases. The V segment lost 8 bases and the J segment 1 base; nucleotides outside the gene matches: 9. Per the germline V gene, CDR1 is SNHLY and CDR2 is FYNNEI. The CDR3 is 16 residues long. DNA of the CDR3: TGTGCCAGCGTAGGACTAGCGGGTGTATCCCAAGAGACCCAGTACTTC. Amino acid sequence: CASVGLAGVSQETQYF.

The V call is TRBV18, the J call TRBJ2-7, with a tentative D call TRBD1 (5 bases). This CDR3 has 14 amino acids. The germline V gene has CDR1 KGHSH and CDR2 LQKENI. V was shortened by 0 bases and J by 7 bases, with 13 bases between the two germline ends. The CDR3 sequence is CASSPPSRVWEQYF. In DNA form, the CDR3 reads TGTGCCAGCTCACCACCAAGCAGGGTTTGGGAGCAGTACTTC.

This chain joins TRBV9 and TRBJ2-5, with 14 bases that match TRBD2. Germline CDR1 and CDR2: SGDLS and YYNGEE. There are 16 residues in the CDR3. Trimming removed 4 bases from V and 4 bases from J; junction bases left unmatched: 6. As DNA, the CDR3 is TGTGCCAGCAGCCCGGGACTAGCGGGGGTGGCAGAGACCCAGTACTTC. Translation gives CASSPGLAGVAETQYF.

The DNA of the CDR3 is TGTGCCAGCAGCATCCGACAGGGGCATGAGCAGTTCTTC. The encoded protein is CASSIRQGHEQFF. The chain couples TRBV7-2 to TRBJ2-1, with 8 positions matching TRBD1. This CDR3 is 13 amino acids long. Germline V gives CDR1 SGHTA, CDR2 FQGNSA. With 5 bases clipped from V and 8 bases from J, the junction kept 5 bases outside the gene matches.

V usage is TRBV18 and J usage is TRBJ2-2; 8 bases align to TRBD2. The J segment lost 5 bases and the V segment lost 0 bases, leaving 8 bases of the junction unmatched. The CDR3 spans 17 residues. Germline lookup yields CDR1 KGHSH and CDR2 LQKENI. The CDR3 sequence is CASSPPASGRLTGELFF. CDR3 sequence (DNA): TGTGCCAGCTCACCACCGGCGAGCGGGAGATTAACCGGGGAGCTGTTTTTT.

The DNA for the CDR3 is TGTGCCAGCAGCCAAGATCAACCGGGAGGGCCCGCCAAAAACATTCAGTACTTC. Its protein product is CASSQDQPGGPAKNIQYF. This chain uses TRBV4-2 with TRBJ2-4; 8 positions match TRBD2. CDR3 size: 18 residues. CDR1 and CDR2 from the germline V gene are LGHNA and YNFKEQ. V lost 0 bases, J lost 1 base, and 8 bases stayed unmatched.

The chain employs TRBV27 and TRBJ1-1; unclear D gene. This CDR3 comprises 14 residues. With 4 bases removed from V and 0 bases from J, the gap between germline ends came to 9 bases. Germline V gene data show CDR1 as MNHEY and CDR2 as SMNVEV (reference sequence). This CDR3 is CASSSRFLNTEAFF. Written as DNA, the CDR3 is TGTGCCAGCAGTTCGCGGTTTCTGAACACTGAAGCTTTCTTT.